These 15 T cell receptor beta chains came from one sample sequenced in a study of shared clonotypes between healthy human individuals. Profiled with immunoSEQ multiplex PCR; TCRdb holds only in-frame clones, not every one. Of around 1.9 million clones detected, 85% to 95% appear once; the ten largest clones hold 1.5% to 2%. In the naive CD8 group, cells lacked CD45RO and were positively selected for CCR7, so terminally differentiated effector memory CD45RA+ cells were left out. Source material: naive CD8+ T cells from PBMCs. Source of these receptors: a man aged 18 to 35 in good health. Some clones in this sample may be carry-over from other donors' samples.

The J gene is TRBJ1-1, the V gene TRBV28; TRBD1 aligns across 7 bases. CDR1 is MDHEN, CDR2 SYDVKM, per germline. V trimming: 5 bases; J trimming: 3 bases; junction bases outside the gene matches: 9. The CDR3 runs to 15 residues. CDR3 DNA sequence: TGTGCCAGCAGTCCTACCCCGCAGGGGGACACTGAAGCTTTCTTT. Residues: CASSPTPQGDTEAFF.

This chain links TRBV9 with TRBJ2-5, with TRBD2 as a possible D gene (6 bases). The CDR3 runs 15 residues. Germline CDR1 is SGDLS and CDR2 is YYNGEE. V lost 0 bases to trimming and J lost 4 bases, with 13 bases between them. CDR3 loop: CASSVATRGGETQYF. The CDR3 nucleotides are TGTGCCAGCAGCGTAGCTACGCGGGGAGGAGAGACCCAGTACTTC. The variable domain in full, with the rest retrieved from reference TRBV9 and TRBJ2-5, is DSGVTQTPKHLITATGQRVTLRCSPRSGDLSVYWYQQSLDQGLQFLIQYYNGEERAKGNILERFSAQQFPDLHSELNLSSLELGDSALYFCASSVATRGGETQYFGPGTRLLVL.

V usage is TRBV7-9 and J usage is TRBJ2-7; 9 bases align to TRBD1. Germline values: CDR1 SEHNR, CDR2 FQNEAQ (reference sequence). CDR3 length: 15 residues. The ends lost 5 bases at V and 4 bases at J; junction bases unmatched: 9. CDR3 nucleotides: TGTGCCAGCAGCCCGAGTGGGACAGGGAGGTACGAGCAGTACTTC. This translates into CASSPSGTGRYEQYF.

The rearrangement joins TRBV2 to TRBJ2-6; 7 positions agree with TRBD1. J gave up 0 bases and V 5 bases, and 4 bases lay outside the gene matches. The CDR3 consists of 16 residues. Germline V lookup: CDR1 SNHLY, CDR2 FYNNEI. This chain's CDR3 is CASSRTGSSGANVLTF. The DNA of the CDR3 is TGTGCCAGCAGTCGGACAGGCTCCTCTGGGGCCAACGTCCTGACTTTC.

This clone was counted once. The J gene is TRBJ1-2, the V gene TRBV7-9, with D perhaps matching TRBD1 (5 bases). V dropped 1 base and J dropped 8 bases, with 11 bases sitting between them. Germline loops: CDR1 SEHNR, CDR2 FQNEAQ (reference sequence). The CDR3 loop spans 13 amino acids. Here the CDR3 DNA reads TGTGCCAGCAGCTTAGATGCGGGGGACGGCTACACCTTC. Its protein product is CASSLDAGDGYTF.

The chain recombines TRBV10-3 with TRBJ2-3; no clear D. Trimming pared 5 bases from V and 0 bases from J, leaving 6 bases between. CDR3 size: 13 residues. Per germline, CDR1 ENHRY and CDR2 SYGVKD. The CDR3 loop is CAISPLSTDTQYF. For the CDR3, the DNA is TGTGCCATCAGTCCACTGAGCACAGATACGCAGTATTTT.

V usage is TRBV5-4 and J usage is TRBJ2-3, with a possible D match to TRBD2 (5 bases). The germline gives CDR1 SGHNT, CDR2 YYREEE (reference sequence). This CDR3 is built from 17 residues. V dropped 1 base and J dropped 0 bases, with 15 bases sitting between them. CDR3 loop: CASSLLAYSPSTDTQYF. For the CDR3, the DNA is TGTGCCAGCAGCTTGTTAGCGTACTCACCTAGCACAGATACGCAGTATTTT.

The chain uses TRBV5-6 and TRBJ1-1, with TRBD1 matching 7 bases. After removal of 0 bases from V and 1 base from J, the junction contained 6 bases not matched to a gene. Per germline, CDR1 SGHDT and CDR2 YYEEEE. The CDR3 has 16 amino acids. The CDR3 region is CASSLARGWENTEAFF. The DNA of the CDR3 is TGTGCCAGCAGCTTGGCCAGGGGGTGGGAGAACACTGAAGCTTTCTTT.

This clone came up once. This chain connects TRBV28 to TRBJ2-7; no reliable D call. The V gene lost 3 bases and the J gene lost 0 bases, with 12 bases spanning the gap. CDR1 is MDHEN and CDR2 is SYDVKM in the germline V gene. CDR3 length equals 15 residues. The DNA of the CDR3 is TGTGCCAGCAGTTTTTTCGGTCTAACCTCCTACGAGCAGTACTTC. It encodes CASSFFGLTSYEQYF.

This chain uses TRBV5-8 with TRBJ1-3; D gene ambiguous. The CDR3 totals 17 residues. The V and J ends lost 4 bases and 8 bases respectively, with 25 bases between them. Per germline, CDR1 SGHTS and CDR2 YDEGEE. In DNA form, the CDR3 reads TGTGCCAGCAGCCCCATGGGCAACTTGGCGCTGGGAGACACCATATATTTT. Protein: CASSPMGNLALGDTIYF.

This chain links TRBV2 with TRBJ2-1; 7 bases map to TRBD1. Unmatched junction bases numbered 5, after V lost 6 bases and J lost 6 bases. Germline V lookup: CDR1 SNHLY, CDR2 FYNNEI. The CDR3 runs 13 residues. CDR3 sequence: CASRIGTANEQFF. The CDR3 nucleotides are TGTGCCAGCAGAATCGGGACAGCCAATGAGCAGTTCTTC.

In its sample, this clone was seen a few times. The V and J genes are TRBV27 and TRBJ1-5; D uncertain. The CDR3 runs 16 residues. V was pared by 6 bases and J by 3 bases, with 18 bases between. CDR1 is MNHEY and CDR2 is SMNVEV in the germline V gene (reference sequence). This chain's CDR3 is CASSLVVPAVNQPQHF. The CDR3 coding sequence is TGTGCCAGCAGCCTCGTTGTGCCGGCAGTCAATCAGCCCCAGCATTTT.

J is TRBJ2-1 and V is TRBV28, with 11 bases identical to TRBD1. Per the germline V gene, CDR1 is MDHEN and CDR2 is SYDVKM. The CDR3 is made up of 14 amino acids. V trimming: 5 bases; J trimming: 9 bases; junction bases outside the gene matches: 6. This chain's CDR3 is CASSTDRGHSEQFF. In DNA form, the CDR3 reads TGTGCCAGCAGTACGGACAGGGGGCACAGTGAGCAGTTCTTC.

This chain connects TRBV6-1 to TRBJ2-7; D not certain. CDR1 is MNHNS and CDR2 is SASEGT in the germline V gene. This CDR3 has 14 amino acids. Trimming shortened V by 3 bases and J by 3 bases, and 12 bases separated the two germline ends. CDR3 DNA: TGTGCCAGCAGTGATAGTACAGAGATCTACGAGCAGTACTTC. Its translation is CASSDSTEIYEQYF.

The CDR3: CAGTGGYYGYTF. Written as DNA, the CDR3 is TGTGCCGGGACAGGGGGTTACTATGGCTACACCTTC. The genes are TRBV2 and TRBJ1-2, with 11 positions matching TRBD1. From germline, CDR1 is SNHLY and CDR2 FYNNEI. There are 12 residues in the CDR3. V gave up 11 bases and J gave up 3 bases; unmatched junction bases: 2.